This T cell receptor (beta chain) was sequenced during a study of response to subunit inactivated influenza vaccine (dated by TCRdb to the late 2010s). In the study overall: To follow how T cells responded to a trivalent subunit inactivated influenza vaccine, the researchers relied on deep quantitative profiling of the T cell receptor repertoire. The paper's findings and limits, for the study overall: It was suggested by the authors that each seasonal influenza vaccination may recruit only a limited number of new T cells.

At the junction V is shortened by 7 bases and J by 5 bases; bases outside the gene matches: 2. The CDR3 spans 13 residues, from the cysteine through the phenylalanine. Only CDR3 DNA is held: 39 bases, read in frame from base 1. According to the germline V gene (reference sequence), CDR1 reads GTSNPN and CDR2 reads SVGIG. The library was built by means of RT-PCR. The sequencing machine was an Illumina HiSeq 2500. TCRdb took the public reads, trimmed them with fastp at Q25, ran MiXCR for clone calling and kept in-frame beta chains. Rows matching on CDR3 protein sequence are summarized as one entry with the most common DNA and genes. Counted in this sample were 750,000 to 850,000 distinct CDR3 sequences; 15% to 20% of them appeared once. Together, the top ten hold approximately 10% of the sample. Remarks on this clonotype: There is no known antigen for this receptor. No per-base quality is available; no much larger clone lies one base away.

The source was PBMCs from blood, collected 5 days after vaccination. The chain was built from TRBV30 and TRBJ2-1; 13 junctional bases match TRBD2. The receptor comes from a man in his forties or fifties who received an inactivated influenza vaccine. Donor details come from another sample of the same person, matched by shared clones. The CDR3: CALGLAGNNEQFF. The DNA sequence is given as TGTGCCTTGGGACTAGCGGGGAACAATGAGCAGTTCTTC.